Below are 21 T cell receptor beta chains sequenced from a single sample in a study of blood T cell repertoires in COVID-19. The assay was immunoSEQ multiplex PCR, and TCRdb's table has in-frame clones only and misses some. The sample has about 500,000 clones; 70% to 90% are singletons. The sequencing input was peripheral blood. The receptors originated from a woman aged 50 to 60 with COVID-19, enrolled during active disease.

The chain joins TRBV5-4 to TRBJ1-2; 7 bases are a match to TRBD1. The trim removed 2 bases at V and 4 bases at J, leaving 8 bases unmatched. The CDR3 is 15 residues long. Germline CDR1 and CDR2: SGHNT and YYREEE (reference sequence). As DNA, the CDR3 is TGTGCCAGCAGCTTTGAGAGGGGGCGCGGCTATGGCTACACCTTC. It yields the protein CASSFERGRGYGYTF.

CDR3 nucleotide sequence: TGTGCCAGCAAGGGATATCAGGGCTACGAGCAGTACTTC. Amino acid sequence: CASKGYQGYEQYF. V is TRBV19 and J is TRBJ2-7; D is perhaps TRBD1 (5 bases). Germline CDR1 and CDR2: LNHDA and SQIVND (reference sequence). Trimming pared 9 bases from V and 3 bases from J, leaving 15 bases between. The CDR3 extends over 13 amino acids.

The chain links TRBV9 to TRBJ2-1; no clear D. V gave up 4 bases and J gave up 4 bases, with 6 bases separating them. The germline gives CDR1 SGDLS, CDR2 YYNGEE. The length of the CDR3 is 12 residues. The CDR3 region is CASSLQYNEQFF. The DNA for the CDR3 is TGTGCCAGCAGCTTACAATACAATGAGCAGTTCTTC.

The chain combines TRBV6-5 with TRBJ2-1, with 9 bases fitting TRBD2. The germline V gene has CDR1 MNHEY and CDR2 SVGAGI. There are 15 residues in the CDR3. Trimming cost V 6 bases and J 8 bases; bases outside gene matches: 11. The CDR3 nucleotides are TGTGCCAGCAGCGAGGGACTAGCAGACGAGGATGAGCAGTTCTTC. Its translation is CASSEGLADEDEQFF.

This clone was recorded only once. The chain carries TRBV10-3 and TRBJ2-2; 8 bases map to TRBD2. V was pared by 10 bases and J by 3 bases, with 10 bases of the junction left unmatched. The CDR3 runs to 15 residues. In germline, CDR1 is ENHRY, CDR2 SYGVKD. The CDR3 region is CANSPSGGDTGELFF. CDR3 in DNA: TGTGCCAACTCCCCCAGCGGGGGCGACACCGGGGAGCTGTTTTTT.

The chain has TRBV5-6 and TRBJ1-6; unclear D gene. Per the germline V gene, CDR1 is SGHDT and CDR2 is YYEEEE. V dropped 2 bases and J dropped 9 bases, with 15 bases sitting between them. The CDR3 totals 15 residues. CDR3 coding DNA: TGTGCCAGCAGCTTTGGAGGTTGGGGATTTTCACCCCTCCACTTT. It is translated as CASSFGGWGFSPLHF.

CDR3 bases: TGTGCCAGCAGTTACGCAGGGGAGAACTACGAGCAGTACTTC. Amino acids: CASSYAGENYEQYF. The chain is built from TRBV6-6 and TRBJ2-7, with D tentatively TRBD1 (6 bases). The germline V gene encodes CDR1 MNHNY and CDR2 SVGAGI (reference sequence). The CDR3 has 14 residues. The V and J ends lost 2 bases and 3 bases respectively, with 11 bases between them.

The genes are TRBV10-3 and TRBJ1-1; D is unclear. CDR1 ENHRY and CDR2 SYGVKD come from the germline V gene. V lost 4 bases and J lost 0, with 9 bases in between. CDR3 length equals 14 residues. The chain's CDR3 is CAISVTQMNTEAFF. For the CDR3, the DNA is TGTGCCATCAGTGTCACCCAGATGAACACTGAAGCTTTCTTT.

The chain links TRBV11-2 to TRBJ1-3; TRBD1 agrees at 7 bases. The CDR3 has 12 residues. Germline loops: CDR1 SGHAT, CDR2 FQNNGV. Trimming cost V 6 bases and J 4 bases; bases outside gene matches: 0. As DNA, the CDR3 is TGTGCCAGCAGAGGGGGCGGAAACACCATATATTTT. Protein sequence: CASRGGGNTIYF.

The chain joins TRBV30 to TRBJ1-2; weak D call: TRBD1 (5 bases). The germline CDR1 and CDR2 sequences are GTSNPN and SVGIG (reference sequence). The CDR3 loop spans 13 amino acids. The V gene lost 3 bases and the J gene lost 7 bases, with 15 bases spanning the gap. CDR3 coding DNA: TGTGCCTGGAGAGCAGGGCAGAATGGTGGCTACACCTTC. Translated, it gives CAWRAGQNGGYTF.

The V call is TRBV5-6, the J call TRBJ2-1; the match to TRBD2 covers 10 bases. CDR3 length: 16 amino acids. Germline V gene lookup returns CDR1 SGHDT and CDR2 YYEEEE. After removal of 4 bases from V and 4 bases from J, the junction contained 8 bases not matched to a gene. This chain's CDR3 is CASSVQLAGSYNEQFF. The CDR3 bases are TGTGCCAGCAGCGTGCAACTAGCGGGGAGTTACAATGAGCAGTTCTTC.

This chain's CDR3 is CASSLVTGLPGELFF. The CDR3 region has the DNA TGCGCCAGCAGCTTGGTAACAGGCCTACCGGGGGAGCTGTTTTTT. This chain joins TRBV5-1 and TRBJ2-2; tentative D call: TRBD1 (5 bases). The CDR3 runs to 15 residues. The germline V gene encodes CDR1 SGHRS and CDR2 YFSETQ. With 0 bases removed from V and 8 bases from J, the gap between germline ends came to 14 bases.

This chain uses TRBV28 with TRBJ1-2; D ambiguous. The CDR3 runs to 14 residues. The V end was cut by 3 bases, the J end by 6 bases, with 14 bases between. Germline lookup yields CDR1 MDHEN and CDR2 SYDVKM. Here the CDR3 reads CASSFLGFGNGYTF. The CDR3 DNA follows: TGTGCCAGCAGTTTTTTGGGTTTCGGGAATGGCTACACCTTC.

The J gene is TRBJ2-7, the V gene TRBV11-3; the match to TRBD1 covers 7 bases. V dropped 5 bases and J dropped 3; count of bases not matched to a gene: 4. This CDR3 has 13 amino acids. Germline CDR1 is SGHNT and CDR2 is YENEEA. CDR3 nucleotides: TGTGCCAGCAGCCCCGGGACAGTCTACGAGCAGTACTTC. It encodes CASSPGTVYEQYF.

The chain links TRBV19 to TRBJ1-1; D is possibly TRBD1 (6 bases). The CDR3 sequence is 14 residues long. Germline values: CDR1 LNHDA, CDR2 SQIVND (reference sequence). Trimming removed 6 bases from V and 1 base from J, with 12 bases in between. The CDR3: CASSRQVANTEAFF. For the CDR3, the DNA is TGTGCCAGTAGCCGACAGGTCGCGAACACTGAAGCTTTCTTT.

Notes on this clone: Other DNA variants within this sample encode the same CDR3. Here the CDR3 DNA reads TGTGCCAGCAGTCCTGACAGGGTAGGGAATCAGCCCCAGCATTTT. Its translation is CASSPDRVGNQPQHF. The rearrangement links TRBV28 to TRBJ1-5; 7 bases line up with TRBD1. CDR3 size: 15 residues. Germline CDR1 reads MDHEN; CDR2 reads SYDVKM. With V trimmed by 5 bases and J by 4 bases, 8 bases remained unmatched.

The CDR3 DNA reads as TGCGCCAGCAGTGAGGGGCCCTTCGGCTCCTACGAGCAGTACTTC. Amino acid sequence: CASSEGPFGSYEQYF. The rearrangement uses TRBV10-1 and TRBJ2-7; D gene unclear. The CDR3 contains 15 residues. V shed 2 bases and J shed 0 bases, with 11 bases lying between them. Germline lookup yields CDR1 WNHNN and CDR2 SYGVQD (reference sequence).

V and J are TRBV9 and TRBJ1-2; a possible D gene is TRBD1 (6 bases). V lost 0 bases to trimming and J lost 1 base, with 13 bases between them. The CDR3 contains 16 residues. Germline V gene data show CDR1 as SGDLS and CDR2 as YYNGEE. The CDR3 DNA reads TGTGCCAGCAGCGTAGGGACAGCGGGACTTAACTATGGCTACACCTTC. Protein sequence: CASSVGTAGLNYGYTF. Full variable domain (remainder filled in from reference TRBV9 and TRBJ1-2): DSGVTQTPKHLITATGQRVTLRCSPRSGDLSVYWYQQSLDQGLQFLIQYYNGEERAKGNILERFSAQQFPDLHSELNLSSLELGDSALYFCASSVGTAGLNYGYTFGSGTRLTVV.

This chain links TRBV7-9 with TRBJ1-3, with D unresolved. CDR1 is SEHNR and CDR2 is FQNEAQ in the germline V gene (reference sequence). V gave up 2 bases and J gave up 0 bases, with 11 bases separating them. The CDR3 extends over 16 amino acids. The CDR3 sequence is CASSLLAGPSGNTIYF. CDR3 coding DNA: TGTGCCAGCAGCTTACTTGCAGGCCCCTCTGGAAACACCATATATTTT.

This sequence joins TRBV7-9 and TRBJ1-5; D gene ambiguous. Germline lookup yields CDR1 SEHNR and CDR2 FQNEAQ (reference sequence). The CDR3 consists of 15 residues. Trimming shortened V by 1 base and J by 4 bases, and 11 bases separated the two germline ends. The CDR3 DNA is TGTGCCAGCAGCTTAGATGGCAAGTGGAATCAGCCCCAGCATTTT. Its translation is CASSLDGKWNQPQHF.

This chain links TRBV30 with TRBJ1-1; tentatively, D is TRBD1 (5 bases). Germline loops: CDR1 GTSNPN, CDR2 SVGIG (reference sequence). V gave up 5 bases and J gave up 1 base, with 14 bases separating them. There are 14 residues in the CDR3. CDR3 protein: CAWGSDGGNTEAFF. The CDR3 DNA reads TGTGCCTGGGGGTCTGACGGGGGGAACACTGAAGCTTTCTTT.